This TCR beta chain was profiled in a study of cytomegalovirus exposure and HLA in healthy donors. The PCR contained 60 Vbeta and 13 Jbeta primers. TCRdb's copy holds only in-frame clones and misses some; the assay was immunoSEQ multiplex PCR. The sample includes more than 80,000 clones, approximately 76% of them seen just once. Per the germline V gene, CDR1 is KGHSH and CDR2 is LQKENI. This CDR3 has 14 residues. V was trimmed by 0 bases and J by 8 bases, leaving 13 bases between them. This clone was seen a few times. The sequence was collected from a woman aged 60-75 years in good health and CMV-seropositive. Sequenced material: PBMCs. This chain uses TRBV18 with TRBJ1-1; D gene unclear. CDR3 DNA sequence: TGTGCCAGCTCACCACCTATGAGGGTCTCCGAAGCTTTCTTT. Residues: CASSPPMRVSEAFF. The entire variable domain, with the rest obtained from reference TRBV18 and TRBJ1-1, is as follows: NAGVMQNPRHLVRRRGQEARLRCSPMKGHSHVYWYRQLPEEGLKFMVYLQKENIIDESGMPKERFSAEFPKEGPSILRIQQVVRGDSAAYFCASSPPMRVSEAFFGQGTRLTVV.